This T cell receptor (beta chain) emerged from a study of T-cell memory formation after mild COVID-19. About the study: The two donors had largely donor-specific TCR clusters.

Germline loops: CDR1 SGHVS, CDR2 FNYEAQ. V gave up 0 bases and J gave up 0 bases; unmatched junction bases: 3. CDR3 size: 17 residues. After 5'RACE with constant-segment primers, TCR alpha and TCR beta cDNA libraries carrying sample barcodes and UMIs were obtained. TCRdb ran MiXCR on the 5' RACE reads and lists one entry per CDR3 protein. The table includes roughly 480,000 distinct CDR3 sequences, around a quarter detected once. The origin of this receptor is an adult woman who had mild COVID-19 (a few samples of this study predate the infection). Cell type and time point are not known. Sequencing used PBMCs or a T cell subset sorted from them (not recorded which). The chain joins TRBV7-6 to TRBJ2-3, with 10 bases aligning to TRBD2. The CDR3 DNA reads TGTGCCAGCAGCTTAGCGACTAGCGGGTGGAGCACAGATACGCAGTATTTT. This codes for CASSLATSGWSTDTQYF.